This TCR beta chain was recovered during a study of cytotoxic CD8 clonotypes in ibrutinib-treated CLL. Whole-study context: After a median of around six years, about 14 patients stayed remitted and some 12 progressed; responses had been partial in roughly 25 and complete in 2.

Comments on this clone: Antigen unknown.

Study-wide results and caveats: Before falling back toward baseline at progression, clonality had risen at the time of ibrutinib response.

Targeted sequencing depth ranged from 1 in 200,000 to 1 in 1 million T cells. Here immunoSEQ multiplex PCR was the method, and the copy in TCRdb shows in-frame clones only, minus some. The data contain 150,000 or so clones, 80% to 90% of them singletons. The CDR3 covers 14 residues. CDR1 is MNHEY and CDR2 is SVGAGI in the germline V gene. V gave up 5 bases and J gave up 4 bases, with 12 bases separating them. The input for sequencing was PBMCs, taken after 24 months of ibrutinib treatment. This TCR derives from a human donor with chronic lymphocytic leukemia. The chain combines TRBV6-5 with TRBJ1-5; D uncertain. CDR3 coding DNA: TGTGCCAGCAGTCAGGTGGGAGCTAATCAGCCCCAGCATTTT. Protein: CASSQVGANQPQHF.